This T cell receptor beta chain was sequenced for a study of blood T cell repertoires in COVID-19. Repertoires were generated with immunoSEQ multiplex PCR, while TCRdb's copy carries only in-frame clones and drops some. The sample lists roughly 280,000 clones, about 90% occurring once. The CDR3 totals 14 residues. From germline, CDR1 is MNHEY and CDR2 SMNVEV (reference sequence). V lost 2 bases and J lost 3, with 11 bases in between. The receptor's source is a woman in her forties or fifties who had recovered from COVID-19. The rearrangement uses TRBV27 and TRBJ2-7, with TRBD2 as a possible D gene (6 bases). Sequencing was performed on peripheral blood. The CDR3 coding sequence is TGTGCCAGCAGTTTACGGGGGTACCACTACGAGCAGTACTTC. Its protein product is CASSLRGYHYEQYF.